Sequencing of this T cell receptor beta chain was carried out in a study of T cell responses to AZD1222 COVID-19 vaccine. Profiled with immunoSEQ multiplex PCR; TCRdb holds only in-frame clones, not every one. The sample yields around 99,000 clones, more than 70% seen once. Both about-4-week and about-12-week second-dose recipients were combined. Regarding the study as a whole: Repertoire sampling occurred only after the peak T cell response. CD4 TCRs covered the whole spike, strongest at regions 160-218 and 743-854. Spike-specific TCR breadth and depth both grew after two AZD1222 doses.

In regard to this clone: What it recognizes is unknown.

The germline V gene has CDR1 KGHSH and CDR2 LQKENI. V lost 0 bases and J lost 8, with 20 bases in between. The CDR3 has 17 amino acids. The clonotype originates from an adult who received the AZD1222 COVID-19 vaccine. This chain uses TRBV18 with TRBJ1-5, with D perhaps TRBD1 (5 bases). The sample in question was peripheral blood, obtained 28 days after the second AZD1222 dose. The chain's CDR3 is CASSPPGSGRVTKPQHF. Written as DNA, the CDR3 is TGTGCCAGCTCACCACCTGGTTCTGGCAGGGTAACAAAGCCCCAGCATTTT.